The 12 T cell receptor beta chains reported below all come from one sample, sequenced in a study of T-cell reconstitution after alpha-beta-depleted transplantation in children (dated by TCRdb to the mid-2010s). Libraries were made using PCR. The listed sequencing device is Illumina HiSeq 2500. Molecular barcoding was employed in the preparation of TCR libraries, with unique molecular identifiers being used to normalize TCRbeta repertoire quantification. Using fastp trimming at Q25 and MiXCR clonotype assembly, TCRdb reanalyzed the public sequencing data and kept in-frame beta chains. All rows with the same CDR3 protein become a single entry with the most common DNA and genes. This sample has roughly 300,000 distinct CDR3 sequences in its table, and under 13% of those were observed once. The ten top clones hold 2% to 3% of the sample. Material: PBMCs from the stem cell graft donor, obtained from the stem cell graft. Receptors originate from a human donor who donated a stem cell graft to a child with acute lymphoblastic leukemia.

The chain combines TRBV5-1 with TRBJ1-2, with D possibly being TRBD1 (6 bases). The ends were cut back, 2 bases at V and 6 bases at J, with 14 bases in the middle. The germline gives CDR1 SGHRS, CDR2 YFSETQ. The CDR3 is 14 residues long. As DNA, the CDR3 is TGCGCCAGCAGCTTACTCGGGCCAGGGGATGGCTACACCTTC. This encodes CASSLLGPGDGYTF.

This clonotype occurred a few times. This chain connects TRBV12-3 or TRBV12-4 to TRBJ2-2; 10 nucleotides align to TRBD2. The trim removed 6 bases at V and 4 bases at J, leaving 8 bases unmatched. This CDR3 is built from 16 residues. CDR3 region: CASRGLASLATGELFF. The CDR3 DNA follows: TGTGCCAGCAGGGGACTAGCGTCTCTGGCCACCGGGGAGCTGTTTTTT.

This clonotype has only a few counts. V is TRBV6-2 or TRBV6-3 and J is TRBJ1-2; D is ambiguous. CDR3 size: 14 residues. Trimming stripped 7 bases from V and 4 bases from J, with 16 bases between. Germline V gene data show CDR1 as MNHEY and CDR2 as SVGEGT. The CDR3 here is CASTVGPDIYGYTF. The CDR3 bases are TGTGCCAGCACCGTCGGTCCGGATATCTATGGCTACACCTTC.

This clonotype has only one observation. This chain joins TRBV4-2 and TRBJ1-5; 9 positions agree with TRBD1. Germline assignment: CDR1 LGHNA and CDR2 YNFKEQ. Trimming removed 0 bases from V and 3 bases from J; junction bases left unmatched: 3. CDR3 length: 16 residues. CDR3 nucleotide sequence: TGTGCCAGCAGCCAAGAGACAGGGGGGATCAATCAGCCCCAGCATTTT. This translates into CASSQETGGINQPQHF.

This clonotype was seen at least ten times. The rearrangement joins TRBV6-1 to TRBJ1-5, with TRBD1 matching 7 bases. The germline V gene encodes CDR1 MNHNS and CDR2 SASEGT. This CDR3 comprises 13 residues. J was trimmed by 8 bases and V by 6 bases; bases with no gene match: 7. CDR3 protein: CASSPRGREPQHF. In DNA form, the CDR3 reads TGTGCCAGCAGCCCCAGGGGGAGGGAGCCCCAGCATTTT.

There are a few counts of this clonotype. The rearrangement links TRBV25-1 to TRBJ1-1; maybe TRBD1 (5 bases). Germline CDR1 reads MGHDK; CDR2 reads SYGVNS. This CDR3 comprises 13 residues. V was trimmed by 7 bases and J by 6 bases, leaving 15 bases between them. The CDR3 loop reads CASTESGGSEAFF. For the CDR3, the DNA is TGTGCCAGCACCGAGTCGGGGGGGTCTGAAGCTTTCTTT.

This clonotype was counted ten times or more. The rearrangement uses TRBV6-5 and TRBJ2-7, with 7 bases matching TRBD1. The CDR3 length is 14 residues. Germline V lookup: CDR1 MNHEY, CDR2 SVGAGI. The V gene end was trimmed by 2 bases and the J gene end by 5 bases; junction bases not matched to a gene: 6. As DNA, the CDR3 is TGTGCCAGCAGTTACGAGACAGGGCACCACGAGCAGTACTTC. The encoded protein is CASSYETGHHEQYF.

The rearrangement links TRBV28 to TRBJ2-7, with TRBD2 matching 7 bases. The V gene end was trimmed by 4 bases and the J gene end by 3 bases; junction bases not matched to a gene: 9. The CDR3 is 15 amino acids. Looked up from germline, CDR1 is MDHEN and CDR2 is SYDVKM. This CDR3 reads CASSSGRGGYYEQYF. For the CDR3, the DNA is TGTGCCAGCAGTTCCGGACGGGGAGGGTACTACGAGCAGTACTTC.

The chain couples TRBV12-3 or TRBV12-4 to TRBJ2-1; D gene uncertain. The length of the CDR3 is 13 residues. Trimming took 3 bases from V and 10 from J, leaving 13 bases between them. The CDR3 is CASSFLFWREQFF. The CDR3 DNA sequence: TGTGCCAGCAGTTTTTTGTTTTGGAGAGAGCAGTTCTTC.

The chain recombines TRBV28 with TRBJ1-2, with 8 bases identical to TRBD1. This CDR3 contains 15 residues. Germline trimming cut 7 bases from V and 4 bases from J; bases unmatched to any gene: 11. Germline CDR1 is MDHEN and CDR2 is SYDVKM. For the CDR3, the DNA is TGTGCCAGCACCATGAACCAGGGGGCCGCCTATGGCTACACCTTC. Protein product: CASTMNQGAAYGYTF.

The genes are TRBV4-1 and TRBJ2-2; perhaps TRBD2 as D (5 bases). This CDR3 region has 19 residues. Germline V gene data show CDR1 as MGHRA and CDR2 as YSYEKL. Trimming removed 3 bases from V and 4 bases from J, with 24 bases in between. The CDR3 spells CASSHRKGRGKEGTGELFF. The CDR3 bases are TGCGCCAGCAGCCACCGAAAAGGACGGGGAAAAGAGGGCACCGGGGAGCTGTTTTTT.

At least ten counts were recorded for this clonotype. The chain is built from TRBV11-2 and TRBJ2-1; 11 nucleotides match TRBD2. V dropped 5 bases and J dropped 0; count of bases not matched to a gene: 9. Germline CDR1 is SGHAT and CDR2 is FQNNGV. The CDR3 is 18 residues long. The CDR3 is CASSTPGTSGSSYNEQFF. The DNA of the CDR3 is TGTGCCAGCAGCACACCCGGGACTAGCGGAAGCTCCTACAATGAGCAGTTCTTC.